The 14 T cell receptor beta chains given below trace back to one sample, sequenced in a study of OX40 agonist ivuxolimab in advanced cancers. Assay used: immunoSEQ multiplex PCR; TCRdb lists only in-frame clones, some missing. This repertoire shows 95,000 to 100,000 clones, about 80% found once; its top ten account for more than 1.2%. Material: CD4+ or CD8+ T cells sorted from blood, obtained in a trial of the OX40 agonist ivuxolimab. Receptor source: an adult with an advanced solid tumor such as melanoma, head and neck, liver or kidney cancer.

This rearrangement joins TRBV6-6 to TRBJ2-7; no firm D call. V shed 2 bases and J shed 3 bases, with 8 bases lying between them. The CDR3 extends over 13 amino acids. In germline, CDR1 is MNHNY, CDR2 SVGAGI (reference sequence). The CDR3: CASSYQGGYEQYF. CDR3 coding DNA: TGTGCCAGCAGTTACCAAGGTGGCTACGAGCAGTACTTC.

The chain links TRBV19 to TRBJ1-2; no clear D. Trimming stripped 3 bases from V and 4 bases from J, with 12 bases between. Germline V gives CDR1 LNHDA, CDR2 SQIVND (reference sequence). The CDR3 runs to 14 residues. The CDR3, as DNA: TGTGCCAGTAGTATTGATAGCGTCCGCTATGGCTACACCTTC. Amino acid sequence: CASSIDSVRYGYTF.

This rearrangement joins TRBV6-5 to TRBJ1-5; 7 nucleotides align to TRBD1. The ends lost 2 bases at V and 4 bases at J; junction bases unmatched: 2. The germline V gene has CDR1 MNHEY and CDR2 SVGAGI. This CDR3 comprises 14 residues. The CDR3 is CASSYTGANQPQHF. The CDR3 DNA follows: TGTGCCAGCAGTTACACAGGGGCAAATCAGCCCCAGCATTTT.

This clone was counted once. The V and J genes are TRBV4-2 and TRBJ2-2; D call uncertain. CDR3 length: 15 amino acids. Deletions cut 5 bases from V and 2 bases from J, with 12 bases between. Germline V gene sequence: CDR1 LGHNA, CDR2 YNFKEQ. CDR3 nucleotide sequence: TGTGCCAGCAGCTTGGTACAGAGAAACACCGGGGAGCTGTTTTTT. Amino acids: CASSLVQRNTGELFF.

The J gene is TRBJ2-5, the V gene TRBV6-5; 9 bases match TRBD2. Per the germline V gene, CDR1 is MNHEY and CDR2 is SVGAGI. The CDR3 covers 15 residues. Trimming at V came to 6 bases and at J to 1 base, leaving 6 bases not matched to a gene. For the CDR3, the DNA is TGTGCCAGCAGAGCTAGCGGGACGGTCCAAGAGACCCAGTACTTC. Residues: CASRASGTVQETQYF.

The J gene is TRBJ2-1, the V gene TRBV9; the D gene is possibly TRBD2 (6 bases). V dropped 4 bases and J dropped 1 base, with 18 bases sitting between them. CDR3 length equals 17 residues. Germline values: CDR1 SGDLS, CDR2 YYNGEE. DNA of the CDR3: TGTGCCAGCAGCCAAGGCACGGGGGTGGGATCCTACAATGAGCAGTTCTTC. Translated, it gives CASSQGTGVGSYNEQFF.

The J gene is TRBJ2-7, the V gene TRBV9; the D gene is possibly TRBD1 (5 bases). From germline, CDR1 is SGDLS and CDR2 YYNGEE. The CDR3 is made up of 19 amino acids. V was pared by 0 bases and J by 2 bases, with 24 bases between. CDR3 in DNA: TGTGCCAGCAGCGTAGGAGTCCCCGGTACAGGAAGTAGGCCCTACGAGCAGTACTTC. Its protein is CASSVGVPGTGSRPYEQYF.

The gene calls are TRBV27 and TRBJ2-7; TRBD1 aligns across 9 bases. Per the germline V gene, CDR1 is MNHEY and CDR2 is SMNVEV (reference sequence). V lost 4 bases to trimming and J lost 0 bases; unmatched junction nucleotides: 4. This CDR3 comprises 15 residues. The CDR3 protein is CASSSGQGFSYEQYF. The CDR3 coding sequence is TGTGCCAGCAGTTCCGGACAGGGGTTCTCCTACGAGCAGTACTTC.

The table lists this clone with a few counts. The rearrangement uses TRBV19 and TRBJ2-3; tentative D call: TRBD2 (5 bases). Per germline, CDR1 LNHDA and CDR2 SQIVND (reference sequence). The V and J ends lost 6 bases and 1 base respectively, with 11 bases between them. The CDR3 is made up of 14 amino acids. CDR3 nucleotide sequence: TGTGCCAGTAGCCCGACCGGGGGCACAGATACGCAGTATTTT. This translates into CASSPTGGTDTQYF.

Points on this clone: Compared with germline, one end of the junction differs, possibly owing to a read error. V is TRBV5-1 and J is TRBJ1-2; a possible D gene is TRBD1 (5 bases). Per germline, CDR1 SGHRS and CDR2 YFSETQ. CDR3 length: 15 residues. CDR3 bases: TGTGCCAGCAGCTTGGCGGGACGGGGATACTATGGCTACACCTTC. Amino acids: CASSLAGRGYYGYTF.

The chain employs TRBV11-2 and TRBJ2-1, with TRBD2 as a possible D gene (5 bases). V was shortened by 5 bases and J by 0 bases, with 17 bases between the two germline ends. The CDR3 runs 17 residues. The germline V gene encodes CDR1 SGHAT and CDR2 FQNNGV. The CDR3 region is CASSASYGAGSYNEQFF. For the CDR3, the DNA is TGTGCCAGCAGCGCCTCCTACGGTGCGGGCTCCTACAATGAGCAGTTCTTC.

The DNA of the CDR3 is TGTGCCAGCAGCTTGGGCGGAACCCCCTACAATGAGCAGTTCTTC. It specifies CASSLGGTPYNEQFF. J is TRBJ2-1 and V is TRBV5-6; D is ambiguous. This CDR3 contains 15 residues. Germline assignment: CDR1 SGHDT and CDR2 YYEEEE. Trimming pared 0 bases from V and 2 bases from J, leaving 9 bases between.

V is TRBV5-1 and J is TRBJ2-7; D is undetermined. This CDR3 is 13 amino acids long. Trimming took off 4 bases at V and 7 bases at J, with 15 bases between the two ends. Germline CDR1 reads SGHRS; CDR2 reads YFSETQ. The DNA of the CDR3 is TGCGCCAGCAGCCTCGAGCCCATTTCAGAGCAGTACTTC. Its translation is CASSLEPISEQYF.

The J gene is TRBJ2-2, the V gene TRBV19; no definite D call. Looked up from germline, CDR1 is LNHDA and CDR2 is SQIVND (reference sequence). This CDR3 has 13 amino acids. The V and J ends lost 5 bases and 2 bases respectively, with 6 bases between them. CDR3 residues: CASSLGNTGELFF. The CDR3 DNA sequence: TGTGCCAGTAGTCTAGGAAACACCGGGGAGCTGTTTTTT.